This TCR beta chain was sequenced during a study of shared clonotypes between healthy human individuals. Study overall: The donor group consisted of two women and three men, aged 18 to 49. Whole-study results and caveats: Rarefaction curves obtained for sorted subsets showed sequencing incomplete despite large depth. Relative to memory subsets, naive subsets generally showed larger estimated richness.

Assay execution proceeded at the deep level. Clones were read by immunoSEQ multiplex PCR, and TCRdb kept only the in-frame ones, dropping some. This table holds about 1 million clones, around 76% found once. Germline V gene lookup returns CDR1 SEHNR and CDR2 FQNEAQ (reference sequence). This CDR3 has 15 amino acids. Trimming cost V 5 bases and J 4 bases; bases outside gene matches: 8. Details on this clone: The target antigen is unknown.

The V gene is TRBV7-9, the J gene TRBJ2-5; 9 bases are a match to TRBD1. This TCR came from a man between 18 and 35 years old in good health. Sequencing was carried out using memory CD4+ T cells sorted from blood. Subset meaning: CD45RA-negative fraction. The CDR3 reads CASSVGTGTGETQYF. The CDR3 bases are TGTGCCAGCAGCGTCGGGACAGGGACGGGAGAGACCCAGTACTTC.